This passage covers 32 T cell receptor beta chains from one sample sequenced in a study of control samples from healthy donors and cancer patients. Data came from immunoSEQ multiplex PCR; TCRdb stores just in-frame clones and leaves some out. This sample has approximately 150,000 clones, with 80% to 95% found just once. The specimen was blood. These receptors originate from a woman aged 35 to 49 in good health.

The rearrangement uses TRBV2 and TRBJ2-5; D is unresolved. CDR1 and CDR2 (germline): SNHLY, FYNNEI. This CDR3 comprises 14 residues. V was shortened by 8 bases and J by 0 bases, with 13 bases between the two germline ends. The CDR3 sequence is CASHEASYQETQYF. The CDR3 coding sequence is TGTGCCAGCCATGAAGCCTCGTACCAAGAGACCCAGTACTTC.

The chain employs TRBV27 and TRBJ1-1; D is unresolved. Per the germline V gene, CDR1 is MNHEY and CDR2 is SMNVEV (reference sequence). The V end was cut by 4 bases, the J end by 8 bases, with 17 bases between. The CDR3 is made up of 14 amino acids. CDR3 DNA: TGTGCCAGCAGTTATGCCCGCGTAGCTTTCGAAGCTTTCTTT. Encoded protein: CASSYARVAFEAFF.

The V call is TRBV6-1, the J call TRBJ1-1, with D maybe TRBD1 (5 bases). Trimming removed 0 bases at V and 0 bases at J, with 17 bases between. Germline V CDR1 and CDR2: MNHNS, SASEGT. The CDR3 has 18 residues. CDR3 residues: CASSEALGTATLNTEAFF. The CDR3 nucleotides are TGTGCCAGCAGTGAAGCGCTTGGGACGGCGACGTTGAACACTGAAGCTTTCTTT.

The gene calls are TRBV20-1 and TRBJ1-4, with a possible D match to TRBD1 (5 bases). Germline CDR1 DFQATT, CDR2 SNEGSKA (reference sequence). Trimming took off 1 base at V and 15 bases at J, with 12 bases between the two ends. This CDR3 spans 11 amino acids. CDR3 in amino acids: CSARVLGDVFF. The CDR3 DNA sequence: TGCAGTGCTAGAGTCCTCGGGGACGTGTTTTTT.

In nucleotides, the CDR3 is TGTGCCAGCAGCTTAGGCCCTAAGGGTACTGGAAACACCATATATTTT. Translated: CASSLGPKGTGNTIYF. The J gene is TRBJ1-3, the V gene TRBV7-8; D not certain. The V and J ends lost 1 base and 2 bases respectively, with 12 bases between them. CDR3 length: 16 residues. Looked up from germline, CDR1 is SGHVS and CDR2 is FQNEAQ.

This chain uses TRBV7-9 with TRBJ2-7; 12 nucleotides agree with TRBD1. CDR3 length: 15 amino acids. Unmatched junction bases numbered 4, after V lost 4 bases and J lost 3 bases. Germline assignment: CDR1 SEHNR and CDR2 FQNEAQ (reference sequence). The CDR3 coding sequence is TGTGCCAGCAGCTACCGGGACAGGGGGCTCTACGAGCAGTACTTC. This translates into CASSYRDRGLYEQYF.

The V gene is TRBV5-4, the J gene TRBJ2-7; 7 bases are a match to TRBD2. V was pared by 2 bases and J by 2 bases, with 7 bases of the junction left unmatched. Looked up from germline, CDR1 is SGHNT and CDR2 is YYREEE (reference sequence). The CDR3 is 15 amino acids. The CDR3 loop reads CASSFGGDSAYEQYF. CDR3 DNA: TGTGCCAGCAGCTTTGGGGGGGACTCGGCCTACGAGCAGTACTTC. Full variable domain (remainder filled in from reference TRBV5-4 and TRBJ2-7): ETGVTQSPTHLIKTRGQQVTLRCSSQSGHNTVSWYQQALGQGPQFIFQYYREEENGRGNFPPRFSGLQFPNYSSELNVNALELDDSALYLCASSFGGDSAYEQYFGPGTRLTVT.

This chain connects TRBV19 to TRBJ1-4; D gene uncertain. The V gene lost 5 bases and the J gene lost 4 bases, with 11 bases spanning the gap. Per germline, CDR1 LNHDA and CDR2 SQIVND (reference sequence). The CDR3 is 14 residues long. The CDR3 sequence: CASSEADINEKLFF. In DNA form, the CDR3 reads TGTGCCAGTAGTGAGGCAGATATTAATGAAAAACTGTTTTTT.

CDR3 residues: CASSERQAGNYGYTF. The DNA for the CDR3 is TGTGCCAGCAGTGAAAGGCAGGCGGGGAACTATGGCTACACCTTC. This chain links TRBV2 with TRBJ1-2, with D hard to call. This CDR3 has 15 residues. V was trimmed by 2 bases and J by 2 bases, leaving 12 bases between them. Germline loops: CDR1 SNHLY, CDR2 FYNNEI.

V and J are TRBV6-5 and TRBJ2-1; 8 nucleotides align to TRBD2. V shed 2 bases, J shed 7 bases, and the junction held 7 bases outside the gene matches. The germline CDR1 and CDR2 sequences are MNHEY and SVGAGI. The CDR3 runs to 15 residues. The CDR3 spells CASSYVTSGGNEQFF. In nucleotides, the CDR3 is TGTGCCAGCAGTTACGTTACTAGCGGAGGTAATGAGCAGTTCTTC.

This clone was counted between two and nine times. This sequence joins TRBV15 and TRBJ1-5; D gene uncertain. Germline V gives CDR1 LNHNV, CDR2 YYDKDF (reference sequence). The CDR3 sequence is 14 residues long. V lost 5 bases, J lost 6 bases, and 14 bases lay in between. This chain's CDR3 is CATSSRVPSQPQHF. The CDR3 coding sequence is TGTGCCACCAGCTCCCGGGTTCCGAGTCAGCCCCAGCATTTT.

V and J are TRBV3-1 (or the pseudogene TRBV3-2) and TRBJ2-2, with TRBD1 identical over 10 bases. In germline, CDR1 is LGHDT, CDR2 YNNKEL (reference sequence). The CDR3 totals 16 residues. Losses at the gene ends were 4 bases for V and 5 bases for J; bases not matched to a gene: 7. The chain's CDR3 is CASSRLDRGSTGELFF. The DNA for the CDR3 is TGTGCCAGCAGCCGCTTGGACAGGGGGAGTACCGGGGAGCTGTTTTTT.

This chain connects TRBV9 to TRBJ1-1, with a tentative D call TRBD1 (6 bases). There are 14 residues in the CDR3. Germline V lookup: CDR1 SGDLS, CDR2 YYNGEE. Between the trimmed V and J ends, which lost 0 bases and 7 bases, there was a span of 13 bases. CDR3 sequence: CASSVVGGMDEAFF. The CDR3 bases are TGTGCCAGCAGCGTAGTAGGGGGGATGGATGAAGCTTTCTTT.

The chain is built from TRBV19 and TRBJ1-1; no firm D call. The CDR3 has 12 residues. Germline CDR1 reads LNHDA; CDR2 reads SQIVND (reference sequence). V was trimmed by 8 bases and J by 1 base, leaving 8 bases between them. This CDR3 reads CASGFSNTEAFF. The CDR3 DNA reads TGTGCCAGTGGGTTCTCGAACACTGAAGCTTTCTTT.

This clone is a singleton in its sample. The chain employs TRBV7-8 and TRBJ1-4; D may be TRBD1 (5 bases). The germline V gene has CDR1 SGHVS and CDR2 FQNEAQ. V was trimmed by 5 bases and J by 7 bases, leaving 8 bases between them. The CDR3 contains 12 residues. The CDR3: CASSGAGEKLFF. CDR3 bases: TGTGCCAGCAGCGGGGCGGGTGAAAAACTGTTTTTT. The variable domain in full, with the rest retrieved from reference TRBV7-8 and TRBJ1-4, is GAGVSQSPRYKVAKRGQDVALRCDPISGHVSLFWYQQALGQGPEFLTYFQNEAQLDKSGLPSDRFFAERPEGSVSTLKIQRTQQEDSAVYLCASSGAGEKLFFGSGTQLSVL.

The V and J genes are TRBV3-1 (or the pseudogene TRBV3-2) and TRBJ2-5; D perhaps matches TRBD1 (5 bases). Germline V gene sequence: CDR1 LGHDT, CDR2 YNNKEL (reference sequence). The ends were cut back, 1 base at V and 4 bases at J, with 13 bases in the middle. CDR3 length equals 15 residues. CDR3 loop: CASSQAVGDGETQYF. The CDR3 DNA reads TGTGCCAGCAGCCAAGCGGTAGGGGATGGAGAGACCCAGTACTTC.

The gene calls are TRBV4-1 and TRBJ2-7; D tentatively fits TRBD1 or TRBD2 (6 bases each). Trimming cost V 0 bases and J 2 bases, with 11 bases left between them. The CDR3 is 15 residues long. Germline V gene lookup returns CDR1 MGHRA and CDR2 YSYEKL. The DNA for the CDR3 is TGCGCCAGCAGCCAAGAGCACAGGGAGGCCTACGAGCAGTACTTC. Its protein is CASSQEHREAYEQYF.

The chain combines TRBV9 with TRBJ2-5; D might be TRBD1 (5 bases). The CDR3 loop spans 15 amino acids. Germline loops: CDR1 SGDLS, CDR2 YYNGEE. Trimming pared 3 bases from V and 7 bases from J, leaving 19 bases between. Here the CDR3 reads CASSDGQHTPGTQYF. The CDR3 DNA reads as TGTGCCAGCAGCGACGGACAACATACACCAGGGACCCAGTACTTC.

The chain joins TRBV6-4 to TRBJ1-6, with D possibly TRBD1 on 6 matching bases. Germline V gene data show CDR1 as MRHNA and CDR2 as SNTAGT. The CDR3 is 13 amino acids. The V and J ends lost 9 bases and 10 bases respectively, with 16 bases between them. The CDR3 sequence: CASRTALGSPLHF. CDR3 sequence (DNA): TGTGCCAGTCGGACAGCCCTAGGCTCACCCCTCCACTTT.

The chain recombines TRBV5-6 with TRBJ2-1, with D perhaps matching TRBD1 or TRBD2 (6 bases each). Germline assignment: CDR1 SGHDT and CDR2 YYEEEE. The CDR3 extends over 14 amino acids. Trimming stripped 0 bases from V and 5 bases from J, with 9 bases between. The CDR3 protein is CASSLAGANNEQFF. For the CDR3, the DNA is TGTGCCAGCAGCTTGGCGGGGGCCAACAATGAGCAGTTCTTC.

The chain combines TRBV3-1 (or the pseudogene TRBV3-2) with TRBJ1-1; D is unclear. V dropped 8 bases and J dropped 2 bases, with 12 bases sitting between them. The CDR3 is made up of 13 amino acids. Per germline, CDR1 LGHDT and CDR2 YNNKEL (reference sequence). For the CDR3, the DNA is TGTGCCAGCGCCCTGGGTGGTAACACTGAAGCTTTCTTT. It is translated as CASALGGNTEAFF.

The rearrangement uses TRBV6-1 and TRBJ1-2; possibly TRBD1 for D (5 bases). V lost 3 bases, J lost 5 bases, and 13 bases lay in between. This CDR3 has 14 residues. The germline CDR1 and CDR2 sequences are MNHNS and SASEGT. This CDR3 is CASSENPGAYGYTF. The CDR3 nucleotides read TGTGCCAGCAGTGAGAACCCCGGGGCTTATGGCTACACCTTC.

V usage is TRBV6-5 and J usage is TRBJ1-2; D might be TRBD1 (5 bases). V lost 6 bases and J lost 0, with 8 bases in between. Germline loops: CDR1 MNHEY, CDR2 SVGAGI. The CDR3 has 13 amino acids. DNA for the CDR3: TGTGCCAGCAGGCAGGGTCCTAACTATGGCTACACCTTC. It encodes CASRQGPNYGYTF.

The CDR3 DNA follows: TGTGCCAGCAGACAACAGGGGAACACTGAAGCTTTCTTT. This sequence encodes CASRQQGNTEAFF. The rearrangement links TRBV3-1 (or the pseudogene TRBV3-2) to TRBJ1-1; TRBD1 is a possible D gene (6 bases). The CDR3 runs 13 residues. V gave up 6 bases and J gave up 1 base, with 9 bases separating them. Germline assignment: CDR1 LGHDT and CDR2 YNNKEL (reference sequence).

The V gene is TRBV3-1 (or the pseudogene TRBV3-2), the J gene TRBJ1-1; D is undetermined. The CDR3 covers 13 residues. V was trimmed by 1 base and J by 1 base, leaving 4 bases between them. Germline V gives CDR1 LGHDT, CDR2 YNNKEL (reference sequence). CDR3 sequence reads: CASSQGPNTEAFF. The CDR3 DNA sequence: TGTGCCAGCAGCCAAGGACCGAACACTGAAGCTTTCTTT.

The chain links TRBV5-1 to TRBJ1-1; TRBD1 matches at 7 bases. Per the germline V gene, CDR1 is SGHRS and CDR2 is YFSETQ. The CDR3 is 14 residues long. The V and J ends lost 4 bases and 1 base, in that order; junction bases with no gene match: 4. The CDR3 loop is CASSVGQQNTEAFF. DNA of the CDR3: TGCGCCAGCAGCGTGGGACAGCAGAACACTGAAGCTTTCTTT.

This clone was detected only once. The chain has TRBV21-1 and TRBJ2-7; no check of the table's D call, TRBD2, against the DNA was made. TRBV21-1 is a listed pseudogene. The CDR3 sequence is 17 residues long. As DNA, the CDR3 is TGTGCCAGCAGCAAAGCACTAGCGGGGTTGTTTAGGTACGAGCAGTACTTC. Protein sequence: CASSKALAGLFRYEQYF.

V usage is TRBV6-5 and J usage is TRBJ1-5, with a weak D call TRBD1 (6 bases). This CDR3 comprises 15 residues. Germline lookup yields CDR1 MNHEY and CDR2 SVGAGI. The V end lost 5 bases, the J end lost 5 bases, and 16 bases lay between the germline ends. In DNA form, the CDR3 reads TGTGCCAGCAGTCCCGGGGGGGCAGGACATCAGCCCCAGCATTTT. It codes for CASSPGGAGHQPQHF.

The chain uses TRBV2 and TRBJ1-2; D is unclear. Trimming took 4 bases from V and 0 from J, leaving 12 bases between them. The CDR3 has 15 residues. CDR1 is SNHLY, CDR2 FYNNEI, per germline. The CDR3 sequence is CASSGGSSANYGYTF. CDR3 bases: TGTGCCAGCAGTGGAGGGAGTTCTGCTAACTATGGCTACACCTTC.

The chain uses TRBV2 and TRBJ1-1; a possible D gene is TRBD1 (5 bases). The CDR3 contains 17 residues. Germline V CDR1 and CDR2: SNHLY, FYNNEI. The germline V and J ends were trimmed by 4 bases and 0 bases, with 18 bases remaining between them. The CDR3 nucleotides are TGTGCCAGCAGTGTAGGTCTCAAGACAGTTTTGAACACTGAAGCTTTCTTT. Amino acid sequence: CASSVGLKTVLNTEAFF.

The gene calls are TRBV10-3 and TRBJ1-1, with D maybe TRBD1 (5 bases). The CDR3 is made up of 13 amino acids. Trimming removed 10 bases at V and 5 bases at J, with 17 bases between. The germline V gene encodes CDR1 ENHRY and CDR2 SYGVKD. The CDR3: CARDYGAMTEAFF. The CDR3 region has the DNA TGTGCCAGGGATTACGGGGCGATGACTGAAGCTTTCTTT.

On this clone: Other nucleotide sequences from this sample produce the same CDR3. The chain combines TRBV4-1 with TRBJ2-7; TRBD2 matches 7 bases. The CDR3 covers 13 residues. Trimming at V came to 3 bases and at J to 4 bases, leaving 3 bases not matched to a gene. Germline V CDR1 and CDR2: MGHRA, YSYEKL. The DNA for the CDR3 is TGCGCCAGCAGCCAGGGGGGGTCTTACGAGCAGTACTTC. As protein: CASSQGGSYEQYF.